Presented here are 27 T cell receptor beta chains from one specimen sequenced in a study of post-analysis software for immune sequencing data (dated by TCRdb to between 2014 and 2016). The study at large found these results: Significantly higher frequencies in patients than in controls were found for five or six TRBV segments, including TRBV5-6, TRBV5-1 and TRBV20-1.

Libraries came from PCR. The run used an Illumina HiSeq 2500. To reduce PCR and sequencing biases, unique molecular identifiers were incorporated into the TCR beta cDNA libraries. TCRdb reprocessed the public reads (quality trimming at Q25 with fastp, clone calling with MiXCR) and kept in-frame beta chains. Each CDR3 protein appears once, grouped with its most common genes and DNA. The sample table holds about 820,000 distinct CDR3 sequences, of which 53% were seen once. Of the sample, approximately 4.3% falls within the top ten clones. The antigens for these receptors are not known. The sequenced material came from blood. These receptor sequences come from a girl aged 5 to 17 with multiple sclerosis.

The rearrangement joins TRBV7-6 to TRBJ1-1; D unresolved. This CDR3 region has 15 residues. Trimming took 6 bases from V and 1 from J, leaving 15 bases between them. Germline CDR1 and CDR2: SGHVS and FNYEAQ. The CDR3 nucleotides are TGTGCCAGCAGTACCCTAGCTGGGCAGAACACTGAAGCTTTCTTT. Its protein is CASSTLAGQNTEAFF.

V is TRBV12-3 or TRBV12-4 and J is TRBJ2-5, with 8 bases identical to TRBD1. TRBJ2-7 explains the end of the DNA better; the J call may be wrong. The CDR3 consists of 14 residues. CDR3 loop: CASSETGAGYEQYF. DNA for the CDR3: TGTGCCAGCAGCGAGACAGGGGCAGGCTACGAGCAGTACTTC.

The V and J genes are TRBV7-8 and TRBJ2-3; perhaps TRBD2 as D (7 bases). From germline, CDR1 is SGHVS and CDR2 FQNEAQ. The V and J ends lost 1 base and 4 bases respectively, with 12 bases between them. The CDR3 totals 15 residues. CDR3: CASSLGGGEADTQYF. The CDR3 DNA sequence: TGTGCCAGCAGCTTAGGCGGGGGCGAGGCAGATACGCAGTATTTT. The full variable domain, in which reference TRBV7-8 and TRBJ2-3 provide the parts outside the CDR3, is GAGVSQSPRYKVAKRGQDVALRCDPISGHVSLFWYQQALGQGPEFLTYFQNEAQLDKSGLPSDRFFAERPEGSVSTLKIQRTQQEDSAVYLCASSLGGGEADTQYFGPGTRLTVL.

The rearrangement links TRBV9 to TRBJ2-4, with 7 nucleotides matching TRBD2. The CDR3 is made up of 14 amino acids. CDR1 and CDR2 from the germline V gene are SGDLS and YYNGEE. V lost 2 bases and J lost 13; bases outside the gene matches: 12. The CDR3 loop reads CASSVGGSVNEQYF. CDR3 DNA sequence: TGTGCCAGCAGCGTGGGCGGGAGCGTAAATGAGCAGTACTTC.

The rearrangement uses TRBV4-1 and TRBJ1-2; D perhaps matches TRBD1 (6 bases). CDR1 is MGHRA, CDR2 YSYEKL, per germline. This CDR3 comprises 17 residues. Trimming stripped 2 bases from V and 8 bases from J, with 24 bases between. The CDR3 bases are TGCGCCAGCAGCCAAATTTGGACAGTATCTGACTATAAGGGCTACACCTTC. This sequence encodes CASSQIWTVSDYKGYTF.

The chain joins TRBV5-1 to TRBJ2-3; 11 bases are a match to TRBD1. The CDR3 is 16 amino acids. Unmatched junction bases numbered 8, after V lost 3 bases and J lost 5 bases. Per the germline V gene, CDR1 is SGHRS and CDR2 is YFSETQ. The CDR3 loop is CASSSDRGQVRDTQYF. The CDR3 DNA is TGCGCCAGCAGCTCGGACAGGGGGCAAGTTAGAGATACGCAGTATTTT.

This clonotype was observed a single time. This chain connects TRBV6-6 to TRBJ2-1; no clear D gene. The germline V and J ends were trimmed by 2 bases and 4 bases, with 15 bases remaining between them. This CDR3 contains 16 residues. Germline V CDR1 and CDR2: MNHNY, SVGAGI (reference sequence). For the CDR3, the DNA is TGTGCCAGCAGTTACCAGATTAGCAACCCTTACAATGAGCAGTTCTTC. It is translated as CASSYQISNPYNEQFF.

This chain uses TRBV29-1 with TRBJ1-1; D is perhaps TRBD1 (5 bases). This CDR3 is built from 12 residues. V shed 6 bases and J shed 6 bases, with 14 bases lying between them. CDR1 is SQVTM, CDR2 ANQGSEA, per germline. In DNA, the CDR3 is TGCAGCGTGGAATCCAGGGAGCCTGAAGCTTTCTTT. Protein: CSVESREPEAFF.

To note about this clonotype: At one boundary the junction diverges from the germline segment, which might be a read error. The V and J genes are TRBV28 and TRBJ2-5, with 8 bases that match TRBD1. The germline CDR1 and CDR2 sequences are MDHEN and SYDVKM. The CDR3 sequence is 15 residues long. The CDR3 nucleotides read TGTGTCAGCAGTTCTTATGGACAGGGCGGCGAGACCCAGTACTTC. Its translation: CVSSSYGQGGETQYF.

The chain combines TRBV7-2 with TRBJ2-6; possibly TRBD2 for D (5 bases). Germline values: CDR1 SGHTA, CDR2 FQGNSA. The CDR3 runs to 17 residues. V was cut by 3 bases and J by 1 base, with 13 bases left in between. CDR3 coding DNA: TGTGCCAGCAGCTTCCAGCCTCGGGGTTCTGGGGCCAACGTCCTGACTTTC. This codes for CASSFQPRGSGANVLTF.

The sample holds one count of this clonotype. DNA for the CDR3: TGTGCCAGCAGCCAAGTTTTGGAAAATGAGCAGTTCTTC. This translates into CASSQVLENEQFF. J is TRBJ2-1 and V is TRBV14; D is ambiguous. Germline CDR1 and CDR2: SGHDN and FVKESK. The CDR3 loop spans 13 amino acids. Between the trimmed V and J ends, which lost 1 base and 7 bases, there was a span of 8 bases. The full variable domain, completed using reference TRBV14 and TRBJ2-1, is EAGVTQFPSHSVIEKGQTVTLRCDPISGHDNLYWYRRVMGKEIKFLLHFVKESKQDESGMPNNRFLAERTGGTYSTLKVQPAELEDSGVYFCASSQVLENEQFFGPGTRLTVL.

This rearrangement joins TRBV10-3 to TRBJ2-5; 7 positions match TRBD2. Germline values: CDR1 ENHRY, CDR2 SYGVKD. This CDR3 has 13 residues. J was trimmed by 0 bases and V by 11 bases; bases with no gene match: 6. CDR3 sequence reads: CASSGRDQETQYF. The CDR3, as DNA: TGTGCCTCCTCGGGGAGGGACCAAGAGACCCAGTACTTC.

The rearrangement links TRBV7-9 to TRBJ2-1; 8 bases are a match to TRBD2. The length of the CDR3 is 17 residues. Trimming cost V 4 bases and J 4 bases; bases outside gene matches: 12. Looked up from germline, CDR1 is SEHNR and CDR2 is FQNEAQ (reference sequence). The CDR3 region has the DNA TGTGCCAGCAGCTCATTCCCCGCGGGGGGTGCGTACAATGAGCAGTTCTTC. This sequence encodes CASSSFPAGGAYNEQFF.

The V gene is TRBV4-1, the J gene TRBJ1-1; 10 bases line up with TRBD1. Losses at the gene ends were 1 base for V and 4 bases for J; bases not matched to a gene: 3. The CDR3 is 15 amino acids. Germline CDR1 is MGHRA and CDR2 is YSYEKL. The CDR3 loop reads CASSQGTGGSTEAFF. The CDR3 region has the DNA TGCGCCAGCAGCCAAGGGACAGGGGGATCCACTGAAGCTTTCTTT.

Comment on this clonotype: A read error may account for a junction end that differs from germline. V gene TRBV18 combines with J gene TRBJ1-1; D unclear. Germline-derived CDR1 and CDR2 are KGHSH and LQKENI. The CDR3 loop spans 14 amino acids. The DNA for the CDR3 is TGCGCCAGCTCACCGGTAACGGGTTACACTGAAGCTTTCTTT. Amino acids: CASSPVTGYTEAFF. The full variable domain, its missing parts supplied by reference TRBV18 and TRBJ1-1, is NAGVMQNPRHLVRRRGQEARLRCSPMKGHSHVYWYRQLPEEGLKFMVYLQKENIIDESGMPKERFSAEFPKEGPSILRIQQVVRGDSAAYFCASSPVTGYTEAFFGQGTRLTVV.

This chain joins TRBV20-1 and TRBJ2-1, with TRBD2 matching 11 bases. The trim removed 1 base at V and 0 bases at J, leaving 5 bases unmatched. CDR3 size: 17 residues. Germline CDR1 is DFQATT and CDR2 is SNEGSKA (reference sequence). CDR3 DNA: TGCAGTGCTAGAGCCTATCTAGCGGGAGGCTCCTACAATGAGCAGTTCTTC. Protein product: CSARAYLAGGSYNEQFF.

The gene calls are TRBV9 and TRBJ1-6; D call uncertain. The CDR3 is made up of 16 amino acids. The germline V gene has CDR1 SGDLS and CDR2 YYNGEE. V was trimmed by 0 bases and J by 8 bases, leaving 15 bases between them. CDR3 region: CASSVAYKAADSPLHF. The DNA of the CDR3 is TGTGCCAGCAGCGTAGCTTACAAGGCCGCAGATTCACCCCTCCACTTT.

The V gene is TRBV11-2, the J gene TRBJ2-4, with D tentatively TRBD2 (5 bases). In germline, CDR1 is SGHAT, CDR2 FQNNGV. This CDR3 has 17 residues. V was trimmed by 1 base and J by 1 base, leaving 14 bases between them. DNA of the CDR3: TGTGCCAGCAGCTTAGTCCCGGGAATGATGGCCAAAAACATTCAGTACTTC. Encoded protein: CASSLVPGMMAKNIQYF.

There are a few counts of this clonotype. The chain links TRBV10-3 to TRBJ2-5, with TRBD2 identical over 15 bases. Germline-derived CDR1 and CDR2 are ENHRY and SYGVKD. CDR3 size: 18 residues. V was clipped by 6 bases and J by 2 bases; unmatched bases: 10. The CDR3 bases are TGTGCCATCAGATCTCCGGGACTAGCGGGAGGACTACAAGAGACCCAGTACTTC. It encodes CAIRSPGLAGGLQETQYF.

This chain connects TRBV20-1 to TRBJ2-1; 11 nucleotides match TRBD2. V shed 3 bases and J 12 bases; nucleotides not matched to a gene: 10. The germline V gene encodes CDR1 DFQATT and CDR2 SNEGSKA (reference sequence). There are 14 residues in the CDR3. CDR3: CSASFLAGGSGQFF. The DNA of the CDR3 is TGCAGTGCTAGTTTTCTAGCGGGGGGATCTGGGCAGTTCTTC.

The CDR3 is CASSFNRVDEQYF. CDR3 sequence (DNA): TGTGCCAGCAGCTTTAACAGGGTAGACGAGCAGTACTTC. The V and J genes are TRBV7-9 and TRBJ2-7; D may be TRBD1 (6 bases). The V end was cut by 3 bases, the J end by 5 bases, with 11 bases between. Germline V gene data show CDR1 as SEHNR and CDR2 as FQNEAQ (reference sequence). The CDR3 covers 13 residues.

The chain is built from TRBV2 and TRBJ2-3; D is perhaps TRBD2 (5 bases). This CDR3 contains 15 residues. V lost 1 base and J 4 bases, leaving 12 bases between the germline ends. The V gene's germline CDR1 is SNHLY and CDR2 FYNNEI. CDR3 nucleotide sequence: TGTGCCAGCAGTGAAGGGCTAGCCGACGCAGATACGCAGTATTTT. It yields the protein CASSEGLADADTQYF.

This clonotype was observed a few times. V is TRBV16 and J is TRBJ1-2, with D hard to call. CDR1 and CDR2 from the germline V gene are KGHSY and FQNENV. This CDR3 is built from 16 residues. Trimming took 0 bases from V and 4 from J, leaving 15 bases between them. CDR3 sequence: CASSQSRQVMTYGYTF. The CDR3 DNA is TGTGCCAGCAGCCAATCACGGCAGGTGATGACCTATGGCTACACCTTC.

For the CDR3, the DNA is TGTGCCAGCAGTGTACTAGCCCTAGGGAACGAGCAGTACTTC. This sequence encodes CASSVLALGNEQYF. The chain has TRBV6-6 and TRBJ2-4; possibly TRBD2 for D (6 bases). TRBJ2-7 matches the DNA end more closely, so the J call is doubtful. The CDR3 runs to 14 residues. Germline V gives CDR1 MNHNY, CDR2 SVGAGI (reference sequence).

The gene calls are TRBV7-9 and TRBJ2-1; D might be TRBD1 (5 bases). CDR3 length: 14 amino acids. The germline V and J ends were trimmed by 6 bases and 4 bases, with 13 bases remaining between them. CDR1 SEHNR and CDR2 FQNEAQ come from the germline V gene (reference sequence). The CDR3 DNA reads TGTGCCAGCAGGCCCAAGACAGATTACAATGAGCAGTTCTTC. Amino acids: CASRPKTDYNEQFF.

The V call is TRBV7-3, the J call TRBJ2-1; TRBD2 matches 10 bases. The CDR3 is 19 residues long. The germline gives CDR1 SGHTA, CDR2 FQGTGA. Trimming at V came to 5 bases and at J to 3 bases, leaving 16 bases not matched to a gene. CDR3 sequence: CASSLDRDIGTSDYNEQFF. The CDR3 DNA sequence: TGTGCCAGCAGCCTCGACAGGGATATCGGGACTAGCGACTACAATGAGCAGTTCTTC.

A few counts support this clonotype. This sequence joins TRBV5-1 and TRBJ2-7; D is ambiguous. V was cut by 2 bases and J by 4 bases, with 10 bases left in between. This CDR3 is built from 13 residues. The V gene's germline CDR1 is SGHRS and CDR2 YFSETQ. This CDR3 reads CASSLKSGYEQYF. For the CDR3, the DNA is TGCGCCAGCAGCTTAAAGTCCGGGTACGAGCAGTACTTC.